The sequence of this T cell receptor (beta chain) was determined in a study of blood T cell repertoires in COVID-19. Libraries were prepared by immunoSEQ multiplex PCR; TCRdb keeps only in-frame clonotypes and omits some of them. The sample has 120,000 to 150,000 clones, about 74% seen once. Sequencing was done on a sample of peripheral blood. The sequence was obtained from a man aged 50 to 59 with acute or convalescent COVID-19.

Written as DNA, the CDR3 is TGTGCCATCAGTCCCGGGACAGGGTCGGGGAACACTGAAGCTTTCTTT. Residues: CAISPGTGSGNTEAFF. V gene TRBV10-3 combines with J gene TRBJ1-1, with 9 positions matching TRBD1. The CDR3 extends over 16 amino acids. Germline V gene sequence: CDR1 ENHRY, CDR2 SYGVKD. The V segment lost 5 bases and the J segment 1 base; nucleotides outside the gene matches: 8.